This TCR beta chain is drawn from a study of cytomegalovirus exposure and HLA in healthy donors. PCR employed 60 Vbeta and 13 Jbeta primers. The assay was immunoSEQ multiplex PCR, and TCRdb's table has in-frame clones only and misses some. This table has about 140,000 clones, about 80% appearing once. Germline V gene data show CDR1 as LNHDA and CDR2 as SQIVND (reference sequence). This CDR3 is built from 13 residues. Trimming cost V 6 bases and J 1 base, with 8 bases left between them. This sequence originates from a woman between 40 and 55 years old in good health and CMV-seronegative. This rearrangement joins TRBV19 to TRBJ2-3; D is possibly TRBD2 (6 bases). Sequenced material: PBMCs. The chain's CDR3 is CASRRDGTDTQYF. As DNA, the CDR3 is TGTGCCAGTAGGCGGGACGGCACAGATACGCAGTATTTT.